This T cell receptor (beta chain) was retrieved from a study of identical twins. One entry per CDR3 protein, called by TCRdb with MiXCR from the 5' RACE reads. The sample lists 200,000 to 300,000 distinct CDR3 sequences, 6% to 8.5% occurring once. This clonotype has just a few counts. The CDR3 consists of 15 residues. Germline V gene sequence: CDR1 MNHEY, CDR2 SMNVEV (reference sequence). V dropped 1 base and J dropped 0 bases, with 9 bases sitting between them. The same data also went into a second study, on yellow fever vaccine responses in identical twins.

The rearrangement uses TRBV27 and TRBJ1-1; D not certain. The TCR was taken from a woman aged 18-29 years in good health. The sequenced material came from CD8+ T cells sorted from blood. CDR3 sequence (DNA): TGTGCCAGCAGTTTATTTTCCGGGTTGAACACTGAAGCTTTCTTT. This translates into CASSLFSGLNTEAFF.